This passage covers 27 T cell receptor beta chains from one sample sequenced in a study of T-cell reconstitution after alpha-beta-depleted transplantation in children. Unique molecular identifiers were incorporated when the TCRbeta library was constructed. Each CDR3 protein is one row after TCRdb ran MiXCR on the PCR reads. The sample holds around 78,000 distinct CDR3 sequences, about 6.7% seen once. The specimen was PBMCs from the stem cell graft donor, collected from the stem cell graft. These TCRs come from a human donor who donated a stem cell graft to a child with acute lymphoblastic leukemia.

This clonotype was detected ten times or more. The chain couples TRBV4-1 to TRBJ2-7; D call uncertain. V lost 3 bases and J 2 bases, leaving 2 bases between the germline ends. Germline-derived CDR1 and CDR2 are MGHRA and YSYEKL. The CDR3 loop spans 11 amino acids. CDR3 amino acids: CASSHAYEQYF. DNA of the CDR3: TGCGCCAGCAGCCATGCCTACGAGCAGTACTTC.

This clonotype was counted ten times or more. The rearrangement uses TRBV5-6 and TRBJ2-1, with TRBD1 identical over 7 bases. The V gene end was trimmed by 6 bases and the J gene end by 0 bases; junction bases not matched to a gene: 3. This CDR3 is 14 amino acids long. Germline V gene data show CDR1 as SGHDT and CDR2 as YYEEEE. This CDR3 reads CASNAGGSYNEQFF. Written as DNA, the CDR3 is TGTGCCAGCAACGCAGGGGGCTCCTACAATGAGCAGTTCTTC.

The table lists this clonotype with many counts. The genes are TRBV5-1 and TRBJ1-4; 9 bases map to TRBD1. The V and J ends lost 4 bases and 7 bases, in that order; junction bases with no gene match: 8. This CDR3 is 15 amino acids long. Germline V CDR1 and CDR2: SGHRS, YFSETQ. DNA for the CDR3: TGCGCCAGCAGCCCACAGGGGGCTAATGGTGAAAAACTGTTTTTT. Protein: CASSPQGANGEKLFF.

This clonotype was found many times. The CDR3 coding sequence is TGTGCCAGCAGCGGCAGCCCGACTAGCGCCTACACCGGGGAGCTGTTTTTT. It yields the protein CASSGSPTSAYTGELFF. The V gene is TRBV7-2, the J gene TRBJ2-2, with TRBD2 identical over 8 bases. V dropped 5 bases and J dropped 3; count of bases not matched to a gene: 11. This CDR3 has 17 amino acids. Germline loops: CDR1 SGHTA, CDR2 FQGNSA. Together with reference TRBV7-2 and TRBJ2-2, the CDR3 gives the full variable domain: GAGVSQSPSNKVTEKGKDVELRCDPISGHTALYWYRQSLGQGLEFLIYFQGNSAPDKSGLPSDRFSAERTGGSVSTLTIQRTQQEDSAVYLCASSGSPTSAYTGELFFGEGSRLTVL.

This sequence joins TRBV19 and TRBJ1-2; TRBD1 is a possible D gene (5 bases). This CDR3 spans 12 amino acids. Per the germline V gene, CDR1 is LNHDA and CDR2 is SQIVND (reference sequence). Deletions cut 7 bases from V and 1 base from J, with 7 bases between. DNA for the CDR3: TGTGCCAGTACAGGGATTAACTATGGCTACACCTTC. Amino acid sequence: CASTGINYGYTF.

This clonotype was recorded at least ten times. V gene TRBV6-2 or TRBV6-3 combines with J gene TRBJ2-1, with a tentative D call TRBD1 (6 bases). Germline CDR1 and CDR2: MNHEY and SVGEGT. Trimming removed 5 bases from V and 5 bases from J, with 10 bases in between. The CDR3 is 13 amino acids. The CDR3 DNA reads TGTGCCAGCAGTAGGACAGAAAACAATGAGCAGTTCTTC. This translates into CASSRTENNEQFF.

This clonotype was counted only a few times. This chain connects TRBV2 to TRBJ2-1, with 7 nucleotides matching TRBD2. V shed 1 base and J 7 bases; nucleotides not matched to a gene: 7. This CDR3 has 15 amino acids. Germline V gene lookup returns CDR1 SNHLY and CDR2 FYNNEI. In nucleotides, the CDR3 is TGTGCCAGCAGTGAAGTGCGGACTAGAGGAAATGAGCAGTTCTTC. It is translated as CASSEVRTRGNEQFF. The whole variable domain, filled in from reference TRBV2 and TRBJ2-1, reads EPEVTQTPSHQVTQMGQEVILRCVPISNHLYFYWYRQILGQKVEFLVSFYNNEISEKSEIFDDQFSVERPDGSNFTLKIRSTKLEDSAMYFCASSEVRTRGNEQFFGPGTRLTVL.

CDR3 region: CASRLDRDGGEAFF. The DNA of the CDR3 is TGTGCCAGCCGGCTGGACAGGGACGGGGGTGAAGCTTTCTTT. The V gene is TRBV18, the J gene TRBJ1-1; TRBD1 agrees at 8 bases. This CDR3 spans 14 amino acids. The V and J ends lost 8 bases and 7 bases, in that order; junction bases with no gene match: 12. Germline V gene lookup returns CDR1 KGHSH and CDR2 LQKENI.

This clonotype was recorded a few times. This rearrangement joins TRBV11-2 to TRBJ2-7, with D unresolved. CDR1 is SGHAT and CDR2 is FQNNGV in the germline V gene. CDR3 length: 15 residues. V gave up 1 base and J gave up 5 bases, with 15 bases separating them. The CDR3 DNA sequence: TGTGCCAGCAGCTTAGGCAGGACCTCGATTGACGAGCAGTACTTC. Translated: CASSLGRTSIDEQYF.

This clonotype was counted ten times or more. The rearrangement links TRBV27 to TRBJ2-3; D gene uncertain. The germline gives CDR1 MNHEY, CDR2 SMNVEV (reference sequence). The CDR3 has 12 residues. V gave up 8 bases and J gave up 5 bases, with 11 bases separating them. CDR3 in DNA: TGTGCCAGCGGCCCAATGGGAGATACGCAGTATTTT. It specifies CASGPMGDTQYF.

This clonotype was counted many times. This chain connects TRBV7-2 to TRBJ1-1; the match to TRBD1 covers 7 bases. CDR3 length: 15 amino acids. J lost 3 bases, V lost 5 bases, and 9 bases had no gene match. Germline CDR1 is SGHTA and CDR2 is FQGNSA. DNA of the CDR3: TGTGCCAGCAGCGCGGTCAGGGGGTTGTACACTGAAGCTTTCTTT. It encodes CASSAVRGLYTEAFF.

This clonotype was found many times. V gene TRBV10-3 combines with J gene TRBJ2-7; TRBD2 agrees at 7 bases. V shed 4 bases and J 0 bases; nucleotides not matched to a gene: 9. CDR1 ENHRY and CDR2 SYGVKD come from the germline V gene. The CDR3 consists of 16 residues. CDR3 in DNA: TGTGCCATCAGTGGTCCCACGACTAGCTCCTCCTACGAGCAGTACTTC. Encoded protein: CAISGPTTSSSYEQYF.

This clonotype has ten or more counts. The CDR3 DNA reads TGTGCCAGCAGCTTAGTGGGACTTGCAGATACGCAGTATTTT. Its translation: CASSLVGLADTQYF. The J gene is TRBJ2-3, the V gene TRBV11-2, with D possibly being TRBD2 (6 bases). This CDR3 comprises 14 residues. Between the trimmed V and J ends, which lost 1 base and 4 bases, there was a span of 9 bases. The germline V gene encodes CDR1 SGHAT and CDR2 FQNNGV. The whole variable domain, filled in from reference TRBV11-2 and TRBJ2-3, reads EAGVAQSPRYKIIEKRQSVAFWCNPISGHATLYWYQQILGQGPKLLIQFQNNGVVDDSQLPKDRFSAERLKGVDSTLKIQPAKLEDSAVYLCASSLVGLADTQYFGPGTRLTVL.

This clonotype was recorded at least ten times. V gene TRBV5-6 combines with J gene TRBJ2-7; 7 bases agree with TRBD1. The CDR3 is made up of 15 amino acids. J gave up 3 bases and V 4 bases, and 10 bases lay outside the gene matches. Per the germline V gene, CDR1 is SGHDT and CDR2 is YYEEEE. This chain's CDR3 is CASSSRDRVFYEQYF. The CDR3, as DNA: TGTGCCAGCAGCAGCCGGGACAGAGTTTTCTACGAGCAGTACTTC.

J is TRBJ1-5 and V is TRBV19; D is unclear. V gave up 7 bases and J gave up 1 base, with 17 bases separating them. Germline CDR1 is LNHDA and CDR2 is SQIVND (reference sequence). This CDR3 has 16 amino acids. The CDR3 is CASTKSIRGSNQPQHF. The CDR3 DNA reads TGTGCCAGTACGAAAAGCATCCGTGGGAGCAATCAGCCCCAGCATTTT. The full variable domain, its missing parts supplied by reference TRBV19 and TRBJ1-5, is DGGITQSPKYLFRKEGQNVTLSCEQNLNHDAMYWYRQDPGQGLRLIYYSQIVNDFQKGDIAEGYSVSREKKESFPLTVTSAQKNPTAFYLCASTKSIRGSNQPQHFGDGTRLSIL.

This clonotype was picked up many times. This chain links TRBV7-2 with TRBJ2-4; D is unclear. Germline CDR1 and CDR2: SGHTA and FQGNSA. V dropped 1 base and J dropped 0 bases, with 4 bases sitting between them. The CDR3 runs to 14 residues. The CDR3 here is CASSLDLAKNIQYF. As DNA, the CDR3 is TGTGCCAGCAGCTTAGATCTAGCCAAAAACATTCAGTACTTC.

J is TRBJ2-7 and V is TRBV28, with D possibly TRBD2 on 7 matching bases. V shed 8 bases and J shed 3 bases, with 17 bases lying between them. CDR3 length: 14 amino acids. Germline loops: CDR1 MDHEN, CDR2 SYDVKM. The CDR3 is CASAESGGYYEQYF. The CDR3 DNA sequence: TGTGCCAGCGCCGAATCGGGGGGCTACTACGAGCAGTACTTC.

Ten or more counts support this clonotype. The chain joins TRBV7-9 to TRBJ1-2; the D is unclear. The CDR3 totals 14 residues. Germline-derived CDR1 and CDR2 are SEHNR and FQNEAQ (reference sequence). Between the trimmed V and J ends, which lost 1 base and 2 bases, there was a span of 8 bases. DNA for the CDR3: TGTGCCAGCAGCTTAGAGGAGAAAAACTATGGCTACACCTTC. This encodes CASSLEEKNYGYTF.

The sample holds many counts of this clonotype. This chain uses TRBV20-1 with TRBJ1-4; D is undetermined. Germline V lookup: CDR1 DFQATT, CDR2 SNEGSKA (reference sequence). CDR3 length: 14 amino acids. Trimming took 1 base from V and 4 from J, leaving 10 bases between them. CDR3 bases: TGCAGTGCTAGAGTGAGCGTACTTAATGAAAAACTGTTTTTT. Residues: CSARVSVLNEKLFF.

This clonotype was observed at least ten times. The CDR3 reads CAISGWTGSTYEQYF. In DNA, the CDR3 is TGTGCCATCAGTGGATGGACGGGATCCACCTACGAGCAGTACTTC. This sequence joins TRBV10-3 and TRBJ2-7; possible D gene TRBD2, 5 bases. The CDR3 runs 15 residues. V lost 4 bases and J lost 2, with 15 bases in between. Germline CDR1 ENHRY, CDR2 SYGVKD.

The sample holds many counts of this clonotype. The V call is TRBV10-3, the J call TRBJ2-3; D is ambiguous. The CDR3 has 11 residues. The germline V gene encodes CDR1 ENHRY and CDR2 SYGVKD. V gave up 1 base and J gave up 6 bases, with 2 bases separating them. The CDR3 region is CAISEWDTQYF. The CDR3, as DNA: TGTGCCATCAGTGAGTGGGATACGCAGTATTTT.

This chain links TRBV4-3 with TRBJ2-3; 11 bases map to TRBD2. This CDR3 has 20 residues. Germline loops: CDR1 LGHNA, CDR2 YSLEER. The junction had 16 bases not matched to a gene; V was cut back by 1 base and J by 4 bases. CDR3 in amino acids: CASSQGGGPTSGRGPDTQYF. Written as DNA, the CDR3 is TGCGCCAGCAGCCAAGGAGGGGGACCCACTAGCGGGAGAGGCCCAGATACGCAGTATTTT.

This clonotype was seen many times. The rearrangement uses TRBV4-1 and TRBJ2-3; D is ambiguous. V lost 0 bases, J lost 6 bases, and 4 bases lay in between. Germline CDR1 MGHRA, CDR2 YSYEKL. The CDR3 spans 12 residues. CDR3 in amino acids: CASSQDRDTQYF. The CDR3 coding sequence is TGCGCCAGCAGCCAAGACCGGGATACGCAGTATTTT.

The table lists this clonotype with many counts. The gene calls are TRBV9 and TRBJ1-2; 9 bases are a match to TRBD1. This CDR3 comprises 12 residues. V was clipped by 5 bases and J by 10 bases; unmatched bases: 6. Germline V gene lookup returns CDR1 SGDLS and CDR2 YYNGEE. In DNA form, the CDR3 reads TGTGCCAGCAGGGACAGGGGTGTGGACTACACCTTC. Its translation: CASRDRGVDYTF.

This clonotype came up a few times. The V call is TRBV16, the J call TRBJ1-5; perhaps TRBD1 as D (6 bases). The V gene's germline CDR1 is KGHSY and CDR2 FQNENV. CDR3 size: 16 residues. The germline V and J ends were trimmed by 0 bases and 2 bases, with 11 bases remaining between them. CDR3 sequence (DNA): TGTGCCAGCAGCCAATCGGGGGGGCATCGCAATCAGCCCCAGCATTTT. It encodes CASSQSGGHRNQPQHF.

This clonotype has ten or more counts. The rearrangement uses TRBV5-6 and TRBJ2-7, with no clear D. This CDR3 has 13 residues. Trimming pared 0 bases from V and 5 bases from J, leaving 9 bases between. CDR1 and CDR2 from the germline V gene are SGHDT and YYEEEE. The CDR3 DNA reads TGTGCCAGCAGCTTGGTTGGGTCCCACGAGCAGTACTTC. It codes for CASSLVGSHEQYF.

Many counts were recorded for this clonotype. This sequence joins TRBV6-5 and TRBJ2-7, with 9 bases matching TRBD1. The V and J ends lost 0 bases and 2 bases, in that order; junction bases with no gene match: 2. The length of the CDR3 is 15 residues. Germline lookup yields CDR1 MNHEY and CDR2 SVGAGI. The CDR3, as DNA: TGTGCCAGCAGTTACTCAGACAGGGGGACCTACGAGCAGTACTTC. Protein: CASSYSDRGTYEQYF.